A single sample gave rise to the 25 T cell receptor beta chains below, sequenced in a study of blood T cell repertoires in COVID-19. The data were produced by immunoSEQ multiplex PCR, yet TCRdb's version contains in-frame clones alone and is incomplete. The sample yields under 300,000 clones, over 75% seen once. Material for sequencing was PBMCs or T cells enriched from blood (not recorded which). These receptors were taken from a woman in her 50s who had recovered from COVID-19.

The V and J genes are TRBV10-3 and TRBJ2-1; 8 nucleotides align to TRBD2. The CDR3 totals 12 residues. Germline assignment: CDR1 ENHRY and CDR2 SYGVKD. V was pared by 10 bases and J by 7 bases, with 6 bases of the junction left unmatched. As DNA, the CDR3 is TGTGCCACGAAGGGACTAGGGAATGAGCAGTTCTTC. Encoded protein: CATKGLGNEQFF.

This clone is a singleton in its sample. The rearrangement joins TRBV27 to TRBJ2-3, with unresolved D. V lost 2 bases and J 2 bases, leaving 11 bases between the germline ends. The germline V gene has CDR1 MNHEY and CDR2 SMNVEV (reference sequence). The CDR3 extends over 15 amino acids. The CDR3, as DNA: TGTGCCAGCAGTTTAGCCGGTTGGGCCACAGATACGCAGTATTTT. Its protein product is CASSLAGWATDTQYF.

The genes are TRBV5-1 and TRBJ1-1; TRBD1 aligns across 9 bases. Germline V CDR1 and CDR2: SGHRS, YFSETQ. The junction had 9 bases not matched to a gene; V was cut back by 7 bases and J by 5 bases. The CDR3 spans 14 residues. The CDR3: CASGTGTGFTEAFF. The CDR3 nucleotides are TGCGCCAGCGGTACCGGGACAGGGTTTACTGAAGCTTTCTTT.

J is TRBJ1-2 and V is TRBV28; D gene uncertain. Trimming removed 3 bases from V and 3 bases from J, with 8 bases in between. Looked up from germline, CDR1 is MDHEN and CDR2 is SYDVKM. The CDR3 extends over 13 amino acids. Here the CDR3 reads CASSLRNHYGYTF. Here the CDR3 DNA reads TGTGCCAGCAGTTTGCGGAACCACTATGGCTACACCTTC.

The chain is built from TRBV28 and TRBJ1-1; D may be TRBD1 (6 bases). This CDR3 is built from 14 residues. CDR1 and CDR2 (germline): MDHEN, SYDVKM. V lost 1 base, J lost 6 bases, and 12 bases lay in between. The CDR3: CASSLSGGGAEAFF. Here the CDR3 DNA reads TGTGCCAGCAGTTTATCGGGGGGCGGAGCTGAAGCTTTCTTT.

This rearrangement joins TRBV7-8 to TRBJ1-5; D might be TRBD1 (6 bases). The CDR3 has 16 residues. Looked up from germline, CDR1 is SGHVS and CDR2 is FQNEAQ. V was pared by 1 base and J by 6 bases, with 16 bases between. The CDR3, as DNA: TGTGCCAGCAGCTTAGAGGGTTCAGGGGCAGGTCAGCCCCAGCATTTT. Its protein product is CASSLEGSGAGQPQHF.

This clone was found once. The CDR3 loop reads CASSLPGQGANTGELFF. The CDR3 coding sequence is TGTGCCAGCAGCTTGCCCGGACAGGGGGCGAACACCGGGGAGCTGTTTTTT. The chain couples TRBV5-6 to TRBJ2-2; 10 bases align to TRBD1. Germline loops: CDR1 SGHDT, CDR2 YYEEEE. The CDR3 runs 17 residues. Trimming at V came to 1 base and at J to 0 bases, leaving 3 bases not matched to a gene.

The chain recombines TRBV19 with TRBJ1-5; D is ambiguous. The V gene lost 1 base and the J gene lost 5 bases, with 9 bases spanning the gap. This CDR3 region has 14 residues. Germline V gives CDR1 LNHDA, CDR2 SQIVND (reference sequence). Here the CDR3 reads CASSIAPTDQPQHF. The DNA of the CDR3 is TGTGCCAGTAGTATAGCACCCACAGATCAGCCCCAGCATTTT.

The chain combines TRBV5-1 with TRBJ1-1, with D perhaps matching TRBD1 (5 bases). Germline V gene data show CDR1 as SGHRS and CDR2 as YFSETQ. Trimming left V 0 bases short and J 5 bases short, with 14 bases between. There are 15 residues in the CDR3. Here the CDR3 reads CASSLAAGRGTEAFF. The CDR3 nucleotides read TGCGCCAGCAGCTTGGCGGCGGGACGGGGGACTGAAGCTTTCTTT.

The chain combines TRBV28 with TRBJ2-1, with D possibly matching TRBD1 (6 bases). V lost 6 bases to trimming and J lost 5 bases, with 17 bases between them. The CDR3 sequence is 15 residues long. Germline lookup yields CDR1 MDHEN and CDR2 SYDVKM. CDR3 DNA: TGTGCCAGCAGGCAACAGGGCCTGTCGCACAATGAGCAGTTCTTC. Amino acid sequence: CASRQQGLSHNEQFF.

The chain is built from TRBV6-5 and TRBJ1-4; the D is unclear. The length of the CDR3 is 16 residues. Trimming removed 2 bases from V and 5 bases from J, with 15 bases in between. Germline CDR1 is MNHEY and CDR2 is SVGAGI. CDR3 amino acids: CASSYGLTGRNEKLFF. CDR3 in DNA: TGTGCCAGCAGTTACGGGCTGACGGGGAGAAATGAAAAACTGTTTTTT.

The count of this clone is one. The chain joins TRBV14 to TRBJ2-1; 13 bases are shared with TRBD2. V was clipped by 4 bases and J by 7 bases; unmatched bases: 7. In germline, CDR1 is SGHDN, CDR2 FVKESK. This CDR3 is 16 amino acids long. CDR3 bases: TGTGCCAGCAGCCTCGTGAGGACTAGCGGGAGAAATGAGCAGTTCTTC. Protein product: CASSLVRTSGRNEQFF.

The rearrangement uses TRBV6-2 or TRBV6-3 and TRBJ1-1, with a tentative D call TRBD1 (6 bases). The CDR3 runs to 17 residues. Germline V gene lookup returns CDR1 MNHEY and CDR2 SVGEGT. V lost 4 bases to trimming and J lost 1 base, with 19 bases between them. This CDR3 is CASSLRTVSKSNTEAFF. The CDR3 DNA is TGTGCCAGCAGTTTGCGGACAGTCTCCAAATCGAACACTGAAGCTTTCTTT.

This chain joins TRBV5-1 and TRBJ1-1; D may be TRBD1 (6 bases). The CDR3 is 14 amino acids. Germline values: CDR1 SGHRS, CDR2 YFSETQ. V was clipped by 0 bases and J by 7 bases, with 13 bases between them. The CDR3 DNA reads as TGCGCCAGCAGCTTGGAGGGGGGGAATGGTGAAGCTTTCTTT. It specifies CASSLEGGNGEAFF.

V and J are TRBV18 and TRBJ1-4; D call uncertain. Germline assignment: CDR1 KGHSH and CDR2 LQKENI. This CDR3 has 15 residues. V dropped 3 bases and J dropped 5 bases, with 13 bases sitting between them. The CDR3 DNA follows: TGTGCCAGCTCACCGTCAGCCCTCGGGAATGAAAAACTGTTTTTT. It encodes CASSPSALGNEKLFF.

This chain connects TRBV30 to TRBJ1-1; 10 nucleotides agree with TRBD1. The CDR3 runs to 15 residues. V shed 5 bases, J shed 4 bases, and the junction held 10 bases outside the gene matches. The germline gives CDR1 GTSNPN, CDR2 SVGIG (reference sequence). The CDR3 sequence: CAWDRGRVQFTEAFF. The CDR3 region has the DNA TGTGCCTGGGACAGGGGGCGGGTTCAGTTCACTGAAGCTTTCTTT.

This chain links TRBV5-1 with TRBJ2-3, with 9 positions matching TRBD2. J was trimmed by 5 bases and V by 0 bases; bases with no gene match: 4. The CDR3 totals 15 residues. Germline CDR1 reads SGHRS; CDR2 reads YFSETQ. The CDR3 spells CASSLEAGGRDTQYF. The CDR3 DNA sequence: TGCGCCAGCAGCTTGGAAGCGGGAGGACGAGATACGCAGTATTTT.

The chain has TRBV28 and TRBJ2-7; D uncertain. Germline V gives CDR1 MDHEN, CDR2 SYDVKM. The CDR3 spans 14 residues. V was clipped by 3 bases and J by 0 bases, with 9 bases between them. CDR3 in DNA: TGTGCCAGCAGTTTGGCACAGAGCTCCTACGAGCAGTACTTC. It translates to CASSLAQSSYEQYF.

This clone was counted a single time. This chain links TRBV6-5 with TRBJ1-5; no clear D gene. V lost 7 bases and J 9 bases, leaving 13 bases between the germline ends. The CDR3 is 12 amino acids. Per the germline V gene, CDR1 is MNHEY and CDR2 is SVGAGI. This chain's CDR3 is CASNERAGPQHF. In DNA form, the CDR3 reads TGTGCCAGCAACGAGAGGGCGGGGCCCCAGCATTTT.

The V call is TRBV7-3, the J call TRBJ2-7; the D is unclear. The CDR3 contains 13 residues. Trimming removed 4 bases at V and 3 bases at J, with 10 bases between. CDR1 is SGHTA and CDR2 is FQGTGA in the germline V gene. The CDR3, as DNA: TGTGCCAGCAGCTCGAGAGAGGTCTACGAGCAGTACTTC. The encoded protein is CASSSREVYEQYF.

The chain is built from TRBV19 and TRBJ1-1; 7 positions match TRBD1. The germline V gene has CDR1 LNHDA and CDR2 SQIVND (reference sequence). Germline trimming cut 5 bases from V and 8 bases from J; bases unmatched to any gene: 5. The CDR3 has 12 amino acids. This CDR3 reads CASSDRVGEAFF. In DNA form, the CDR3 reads TGTGCCAGTAGTGACAGGGTGGGGGAAGCTTTCTTT.

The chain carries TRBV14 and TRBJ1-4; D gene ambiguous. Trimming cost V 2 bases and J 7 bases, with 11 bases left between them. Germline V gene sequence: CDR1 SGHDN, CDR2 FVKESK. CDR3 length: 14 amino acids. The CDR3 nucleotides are TGTGCCAGCAGCCAATCAAGGCCGGGTGAAAAACTGTTTTTT. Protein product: CASSQSRPGEKLFF.

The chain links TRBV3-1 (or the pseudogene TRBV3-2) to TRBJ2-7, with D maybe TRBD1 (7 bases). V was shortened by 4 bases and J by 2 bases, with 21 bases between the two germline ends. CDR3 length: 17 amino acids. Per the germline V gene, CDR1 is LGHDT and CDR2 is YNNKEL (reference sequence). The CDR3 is CASSPGVGRGLTYEQYF. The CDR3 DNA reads TGTGCCAGCAGCCCGGGGGTTGGCAGGGGGTTAACCTACGAGCAGTACTTC.

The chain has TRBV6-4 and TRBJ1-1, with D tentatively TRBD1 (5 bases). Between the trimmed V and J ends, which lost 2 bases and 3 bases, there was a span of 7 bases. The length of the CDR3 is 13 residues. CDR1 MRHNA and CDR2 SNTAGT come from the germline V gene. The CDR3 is CASSDGGYTEAFF. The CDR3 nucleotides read TGTGCCAGCAGTGACGGGGGGTACACTGAAGCTTTCTTT.

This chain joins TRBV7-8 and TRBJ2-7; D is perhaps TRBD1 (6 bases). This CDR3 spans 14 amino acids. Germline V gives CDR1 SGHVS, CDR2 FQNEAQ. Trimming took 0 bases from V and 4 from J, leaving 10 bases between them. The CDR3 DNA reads TGTGCCAGCAGCTTAGCGACAGGAGCTTACGAGCAGTACTTC. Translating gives CASSLATGAYEQYF.